The table lists the clone carrying this TCR beta chain with many counts. This sample was included in a study of response to subunit inactivated influenza vaccine. One entry per CDR3 protein, called by TCRdb with MiXCR from the RT-PCR reads. The sample includes about 650,000 distinct CDR3 sequences, about 14% of them seen just once. The CDR3 extends over 17 amino acids. Trimming removed 6 bases from V and 0 bases from J, with 20 bases in between. Germline CDR1 reads SNHLY; CDR2 reads FYNNEI. The sequence came from a man aged 45-65 years who received an inactivated influenza vaccine. The chain links TRBV2 to TRBJ1-1; D might be TRBD1 (6 bases). The material was PBMCs from blood, obtained around two weeks before vaccination. The CDR3 spells CASRTWGAPLMNTEAFF. CDR3 bases: TGTGCCAGCAGGACTTGGGGGGCTCCCCTCATGAACACTGAAGCTTTCTTT.